Listed here are 30 T cell receptor beta chains from one sample, sequenced in a study of T cells in pancreatic ductal adenocarcinoma. No neoadjuvant therapy was given to the selected pancreatic ductal adenocarcinoma patients before their surgery. Measured with immunoSEQ multiplex PCR; TCRdb has only the in-frame clones, and not every one. The table records approximately 18,000 clones, 88% of them present only once. The source material was PBMCs. The source of these receptors is a human donor with pancreatic ductal adenocarcinoma.

The chain links TRBV5-6 to TRBJ1-1; D call uncertain. The CDR3 has 15 amino acids. The V and J ends lost 1 base and 0 bases respectively, with 10 bases between them. Germline V lookup: CDR1 SGHDT, CDR2 YYEEEE. The CDR3 DNA follows: TGTGCCAGCAGCTTGACAGAAACCATGAACACTGAAGCTTTCTTT. Translated: CASSLTETMNTEAFF. The complete variable domain, with remaining parts taken from reference TRBV5-6 and TRBJ1-1, reads DAGVTQSPTHLIKTRGQQVTLRCSPKSGHDTVSWYQQALGQGPQFIFQYYEEEERQRGNFPDRFSGHQFPNYSSELNVNALLLGDSALYLCASSLTETMNTEAFFGQGTRLTVV.

The genes are TRBV6-1 and TRBJ1-4; a possible D gene is TRBD1 (5 bases). V was cut by 8 bases and J by 7 bases, with 14 bases left in between. Germline-derived CDR1 and CDR2 are MNHNS and SASEGT. The CDR3 consists of 13 residues. The CDR3 here is CASGPAGVEKLFF. In DNA form, the CDR3 reads TGTGCCAGCGGTCCTGCGGGGGTTGAAAAACTGTTTTTT.

In DNA, the CDR3 is TGTGCCAGCAGCACTTACACTCGGGACAGCCCGCTTGAGCAGTACTTC. This encodes CASSTYTRDSPLEQYF. The chain joins TRBV9 to TRBJ2-7; 7 nucleotides agree with TRBD1. Germline V gene data show CDR1 as SGDLS and CDR2 as YYNGEE. The CDR3 has 16 residues. V dropped 4 bases and J dropped 7; count of bases not matched to a gene: 17.

This chain connects TRBV4-3 to TRBJ1-3; possible D gene TRBD1, 5 bases. Germline values: CDR1 LGHNA, CDR2 YSLEER. The V end was cut by 0 bases, the J end by 4 bases, with 10 bases between. The CDR3 loop spans 15 amino acids. CDR3: CASSQDTGGGNTIYF. In DNA, the CDR3 is TGCGCCAGCAGCCAAGATACCGGGGGAGGAAACACCATATATTTT.

The chain has TRBV7-2 and TRBJ2-3, with D hard to call. CDR3 length: 12 residues. CDR1 and CDR2 from the germline V gene are SGHTA and FQGNSA. V was pared by 5 bases and J by 6 bases, with 9 bases between. In DNA, the CDR3 is TGTGCCAGCAGCCCATTACGGGATACGCAGTATTTT. This encodes CASSPLRDTQYF.

The chain is built from TRBV6-1 and TRBJ1-1; the D is unclear. Per the germline V gene, CDR1 is MNHNS and CDR2 is SASEGT. This CDR3 is 11 amino acids long. Between the trimmed V and J ends, which lost 7 bases and 4 bases, there was a span of 7 bases. CDR3 loop: CASIYFTEAFF. DNA of the CDR3: TGTGCCAGCATTTACTTCACTGAAGCTTTCTTT.

The CDR3 is CASSRSLTEAFF. For the CDR3, the DNA is TGTGCCAGCAGCCGTTCCCTCACTGAAGCTTTCTTT. This sequence joins TRBV11-2 and TRBJ1-1; D ambiguous. The germline gives CDR1 SGHAT, CDR2 FQNNGV. The V gene lost 5 bases and the J gene lost 4 bases, with 8 bases spanning the gap. The CDR3 consists of 12 residues.

The rearrangement links TRBV19 to TRBJ2-7; a weak D match, TRBD2 (5 bases). Trimming took off 3 bases at V and 4 bases at J, with 10 bases between the two ends. The CDR3 is made up of 13 amino acids. CDR1 and CDR2 (germline): LNHDA, SQIVND (reference sequence). CDR3 bases: TGTGCCAGTAGTATCGCCCTAGCATACGAGCAGTACTTC. Translating gives CASSIALAYEQYF.

This chain connects TRBV7-2 to TRBJ1-1; 9 bases line up with TRBD1. The CDR3 sequence is 16 residues long. From germline, CDR1 is SGHTA and CDR2 FQGNSA. Trimming removed 1 base from V and 0 bases from J; junction bases left unmatched: 3. CDR3 DNA sequence: TGTGCCAGCAGCTTAGTGGGGACAGGGATGAACACTGAAGCTTTCTTT. It codes for CASSLVGTGMNTEAFF.

This rearrangement joins TRBV6-6 to TRBJ2-3, with D maybe TRBD2 (6 bases). Trimming pared 6 bases from V and 3 bases from J, leaving 19 bases between. CDR3 length equals 16 residues. Germline V gene sequence: CDR1 MNHNY, CDR2 SVGAGI (reference sequence). CDR3 protein: CASSPLLAGGTDTQYF. CDR3 DNA: TGTGCCAGCAGCCCGCTGTTGGCAGGAGGGACAGATACGCAGTATTTT.

V is TRBV5-1 and J is TRBJ2-5, with D possibly matching TRBD2 (6 bases). V lost 0 bases and J 5 bases, leaving 14 bases between the germline ends. CDR1 SGHRS and CDR2 YFSETQ come from the germline V gene. The CDR3 has 15 amino acids. CDR3 in DNA: TGCGCCAGCAGCTTGGGGCCGGGAGTTGTGGAGACCCAGTACTTC. It translates to CASSLGPGVVETQYF. The complete variable domain, with remaining parts taken from reference TRBV5-1 and TRBJ2-5, reads KAGVTQTPRYLIKTRGQQVTLSCSPISGHRSVSWYQQTPGQGLQFLFEYFSETQRNKGNFPGRFSGRQFSNSRSEMNVSTLELGDSALYLCASSLGPGVVETQYFGPGTRLLVL.

This rearrangement joins TRBV6-1 to TRBJ1-2, with D maybe TRBD1 (5 bases). The CDR3 totals 13 residues. Germline CDR1 and CDR2: MNHNS and SASEGT. V lost 2 bases, J lost 4 bases, and 8 bases lay in between. The CDR3 bases are TGTGCCAGCAGTGAATCGACAGTCTATGGCTACACCTTC. This translates into CASSESTVYGYTF.

The gene calls are TRBV28 and TRBJ2-7; 7 bases fit TRBD2. The CDR3 runs to 15 residues. Germline V lookup: CDR1 MDHEN, CDR2 SYDVKM. Trimming took 2 bases from V and 5 from J; bases not matched to a gene: 9. Here the CDR3 DNA reads TGTGCCAGCAGTTTAGGTTCTGGGGGGAGGGACGAGCAGTACTTC. This translates into CASSLGSGGRDEQYF.

This clone was detected only a few times. The CDR3 nucleotides are TGTGCCAGCTCACTAACCCAGGGGAATCAGCCCCAGCATTTT. Its protein is CASSLTQGNQPQHF. V gene TRBV18 combines with J gene TRBJ1-5; a possible D gene is TRBD1 (6 bases). This CDR3 contains 14 residues. Germline CDR1 KGHSH, CDR2 LQKENI. V lost 4 bases and J 4 bases, leaving 11 bases between the germline ends.

This chain connects TRBV15 to TRBJ1-2; D may be TRBD1 (5 bases). Germline assignment: CDR1 LNHNV and CDR2 YYDKDF (reference sequence). The CDR3 is 12 residues long. Trimming shortened V by 6 bases and J by 6 bases, and 11 bases separated the two germline ends. CDR3 DNA sequence: TGTGCCACCAGTCGGGGGGAGGATGGCTACACCTTC. It yields the protein CATSRGEDGYTF.

This rearrangement joins TRBV4-1 to TRBJ2-1, with a weak D call TRBD1 (5 bases). The CDR3 length is 19 residues. V was clipped by 0 bases and J by 0 bases, with 18 bases between them. Looked up from germline, CDR1 is MGHRA and CDR2 is YSYEKL. CDR3 DNA: TGCGCCAGCAGCCAAGATCGTACCAGGGTCTCGAGCTCCTACAATGAGCAGTTCTTC. This gives the protein CASSQDRTRVSSSYNEQFF.

This rearrangement joins TRBV4-3 to TRBJ2-3, with 11 bases fitting TRBD2. This CDR3 is 17 amino acids long. Germline loops: CDR1 LGHNA, CDR2 YSLEER. The junction had 3 bases not matched to a gene; V was cut back by 0 bases and J by 1 base. The CDR3 spells CASSQDASGGRTDTQYF. The CDR3 coding sequence is TGCGCCAGCAGCCAAGATGCTAGCGGGGGGCGCACAGATACGCAGTATTTT.

The V gene is TRBV15, the J gene TRBJ2-4; 9 bases align to TRBD1. The CDR3 loop spans 14 amino acids. Per germline, CDR1 LNHNV and CDR2 YYDKDF (reference sequence). J was trimmed by 14 bases and V by 8 bases; bases with no gene match: 16. The CDR3 DNA follows: TGTGCCACCCGATTGGGGACCGGGACAGGGACTAAGTACTTC. Encoded protein: CATRLGTGTGTKYF.

Regarding this clone: Other DNA variants within this sample encode the same CDR3. The chain joins TRBV28 to TRBJ2-7; possibly TRBD1 for D (6 bases). The V gene lost 6 bases and the J gene lost 2 bases, with 17 bases spanning the gap. Germline-derived CDR1 and CDR2 are MDHEN and SYDVKM. This CDR3 region has 15 residues. In nucleotides, the CDR3 is TGTGCCAGCAGCCTCGGGATTGCAGGGGCCTACGAGCAGTACTTC. Residues: CASSLGIAGAYEQYF.

The V and J genes are TRBV7-8 and TRBJ2-3, with a weak D call TRBD2 (7 bases). V lost 5 bases to trimming and J lost 6 bases, with 24 bases between them. Germline-derived CDR1 and CDR2 are SGHVS and FQNEAQ. This CDR3 contains 17 residues. CDR3 region: CASSPLLGGGGGDTQYF. The CDR3 DNA follows: TGTGCCAGCAGCCCCCTCCTGGGGGGGGGCGGCGGCGATACGCAGTATTTT.

This chain uses TRBV18 with TRBJ2-5; 9 bases match TRBD1. Germline lookup yields CDR1 KGHSH and CDR2 LQKENI. The V gene end was trimmed by 3 bases and the J gene end by 3 bases; junction bases not matched to a gene: 2. The CDR3 runs to 14 residues. This CDR3 reads CASSPRDREETQYF. In DNA form, the CDR3 reads TGTGCCAGCTCACCCCGGGACAGGGAAGAGACCCAGTACTTC.

V usage is TRBV6-1 and J usage is TRBJ2-1, with D possibly TRBD2 on 6 matching bases. The V end lost 3 bases, the J end lost 9 bases, and 9 bases lay between the germline ends. This CDR3 is built from 12 residues. The germline gives CDR1 MNHNS, CDR2 SASEGT. CDR3 DNA sequence: TGTGCCAGCAGTGATCTCGGGGGTGAGCAGTTCTTC. It codes for CASSDLGGEQFF.

The rearrangement joins TRBV28 to TRBJ2-3; 8 positions match TRBD2. Trimming removed 6 bases from V and 7 bases from J; junction bases left unmatched: 9. This CDR3 contains 14 residues. Germline V gene sequence: CDR1 MDHEN, CDR2 SYDVKM. The DNA for the CDR3 is TGTGCCAGCAGGGGTGGGACTAGTACGTATACGCAGTATTTT. As protein: CASRGGTSTYTQYF.

V usage is TRBV6-5 and J usage is TRBJ1-5, with TRBD1 as a possible D gene (5 bases). CDR3 length: 14 residues. From germline, CDR1 is MNHEY and CDR2 SVGAGI. With 2 bases removed from V and 3 bases from J, the gap between germline ends came to 8 bases. CDR3 sequence reads: CASSYLGPNQPQHF. The DNA of the CDR3 is TGTGCCAGCAGTTACCTGGGGCCCAATCAGCCCCAGCATTTT.

To note about this clone: Other nucleotide sequences in the sample specify the same CDR3. This chain connects TRBV10-3 to TRBJ1-2, with 9 bases lining up with TRBD1. The CDR3 is 16 residues long. V lost 3 bases, J lost 4 bases, and 9 bases stayed unmatched. CDR1 and CDR2 from the germline V gene are ENHRY and SYGVKD. This chain's CDR3 is CAISDVQGAVAYGYTF. CDR3 DNA: TGTGCCATCAGTGACGTACAGGGGGCGGTTGCCTATGGCTACACCTTC.

The gene calls are TRBV5-6 and TRBJ1-4; TRBD1 matches at 10 bases. This CDR3 has 14 amino acids. Germline CDR1 reads SGHDT; CDR2 reads YYEEEE. The V segment lost 4 bases and the J segment 7 bases; nucleotides outside the gene matches: 4. The CDR3 nucleotides are TGTGCCAGCAGCCCGACAGGGGGCTTTGAAAAACTGTTTTTT. As protein: CASSPTGGFEKLFF.

V and J are TRBV4-2 and TRBJ2-1; 9 bases line up with TRBD2. The V gene's germline CDR1 is LGHNA and CDR2 YNFKEQ. Unmatched junction bases numbered 8, after V lost 1 base and J lost 10 bases. There are 15 residues in the CDR3. The CDR3 bases are TGTGCCAGCAGCCAAGGACTAGCGGACGCCGGAGAGCAGTTCTTC. It translates to CASSQGLADAGEQFF.

In this sample, this clone turned up once. The chain links TRBV7-9 to TRBJ2-7, with a tentative D call TRBD1 (6 bases). The CDR3 loop spans 14 amino acids. Trimming removed 2 bases at V and 5 bases at J, with 13 bases between. Germline V lookup: CDR1 SEHNR, CDR2 FQNEAQ (reference sequence). CDR3 protein: CASSLTTGIDEQYF. Written as DNA, the CDR3 is TGTGCCAGCAGCTTAACCACAGGGATCGACGAGCAGTACTTC.

The rearrangement uses TRBV6-6 and TRBJ1-2, with 7 bases lining up with TRBD1. V dropped 5 bases and J dropped 8; count of bases not matched to a gene: 11. The CDR3 is 14 amino acids. CDR1 and CDR2 from the germline V gene are MNHNY and SVGAGI (reference sequence). CDR3 nucleotide sequence: TGTGCCAGCAGTAACCCTGACAGGGTCGGAGGCTACACCTTC. Protein product: CASSNPDRVGGYTF.

This rearrangement joins TRBV18 to TRBJ2-7; 12 bases fit TRBD2. Germline V gene lookup returns CDR1 KGHSH and CDR2 LQKENI. V was pared by 3 bases and J by 0 bases, with 0 bases of the junction left unmatched. This CDR3 comprises 15 residues. DNA of the CDR3: TGTGCCAGCTCACCGACTAGCGGGGGCTCCTACGAGCAGTACTTC. Protein sequence: CASSPTSGGSYEQYF.